The present entry profiles one T cell receptor beta chain with its context. Unmatched junction bases numbered 7, after V lost 4 bases and J lost 1 base. From germline, CDR1 is SGHRS and CDR2 YFSETQ. The CDR3 is 15 residues long. This entry belongs to a study of cytomegalovirus exposure and HLA in healthy donors. The PCR made use of 60 Vbeta and 13 Jbeta primers. Using immunoSEQ multiplex PCR, the repertoire was profiled, and TCRdb retains in-frame clones only, with some absent. The sample includes over 150,000 clones, 60% to 75% of them seen just once. V gene TRBV5-1 combines with J gene TRBJ1-1, with TRBD1 identical over 7 bases. The source of this sequence is a man between 18 and 29 years old in good health and CMV-seronegative. The specimen sequenced was PBMCs. DNA of the CDR3: TGCGCCAGCAGCCTCTTTACAGGGGCGAACACTGAAGCTTTCTTT. It yields the protein CASSLFTGANTEAFF.